These 28 T cell receptor beta chains share one sample of origin, sequenced in a study of shared clonotypes between healthy human individuals. This table comes from immunoSEQ multiplex PCR, and its TCRdb copy is limited to in-frame clones, with some not included. The sample comprises roughly 2,500,000 clones, 93% of which are singletons, and roughly 0.36% rests with the top ten. Sequenced: naive CD4+ T cells from PBMCs. This sample's subset: CD45RA+ positively selected. These receptors were taken from a man aged 18 to 29 in good health. Some clones in this sample may be carry-over from other donors' samples.

The chain employs TRBV6-4 and TRBJ2-3; D may be TRBD2 (5 bases). The germline gives CDR1 MRHNA, CDR2 SNTAGT. Deletions cut 3 bases from V and 6 bases from J, with 13 bases between. This CDR3 region has 14 residues. As DNA, the CDR3 is TGTGCCAGCAGTGAAGAGGGTTTATCGGATACGCAGTATTTT. It is translated as CASSEEGLSDTQYF.

J is TRBJ1-1 and V is TRBV25-1; maybe TRBD1 (6 bases). This CDR3 contains 15 residues. V gave up 2 bases and J gave up 5 bases, with 15 bases separating them. The germline CDR1 and CDR2 sequences are MGHDK and SYGVNS. The chain's CDR3 is CASSEERRGGTEAFF. The DNA for the CDR3 is TGTGCCAGCAGTGAAGAGAGAAGGGGGGGGACTGAAGCTTTCTTT.

The count of this clone is one. V usage is TRBV5-1 and J usage is TRBJ2-5; D gene unclear. The better agreement between TRBJ2-7 and the DNA end casts doubt on the J call. There are 16 residues in the CDR3. Per the germline V gene, CDR1 is SGHRS and CDR2 is YFSETQ. Here the CDR3 reads CASSLFGAPGTYEQYF. The CDR3 nucleotides read TGCGCCAGCAGCTTGTTTGGAGCCCCAGGAACCTACGAGCAGTACTTC.

In nucleotides, the CDR3 is TGTGCCAGCAGCTTCCCCGGCGGGAGGGCCAATTCAGAGACCCAGTACTTC. It yields the protein CASSFPGGRANSETQYF. The gene calls are TRBV5-4 and TRBJ2-5, with 9 bases fitting TRBD2. The CDR3 covers 17 residues. V shed 2 bases and J 4 bases; nucleotides not matched to a gene: 12. The germline V gene has CDR1 SGHNT and CDR2 YYREEE (reference sequence).

This clone has a single count. V gene TRBV28 combines with J gene TRBJ1-1; the D gene is possibly TRBD1 (5 bases). V lost 6 bases and J lost 0, with 17 bases in between. The CDR3 loop spans 16 amino acids. CDR1 and CDR2 (germline): MDHEN, SYDVKM. The chain's CDR3 is CASRYSGGAMNTEAFF. CDR3 coding DNA: TGTGCCAGCAGGTACTCTGGAGGGGCCATGAACACTGAAGCTTTCTTT.

In its sample, this clone was seen once. V gene TRBV7-2 combines with J gene TRBJ2-3; D not resolved. V was cut by 5 bases and J by 4 bases, with 7 bases left in between. CDR1 is SGHTA, CDR2 FQGNSA, per germline. The length of the CDR3 is 12 residues. The CDR3 loop is CASSLKPDTQYF. In DNA form, the CDR3 reads TGTGCCAGCAGCCTAAAACCAGATACGCAGTATTTT.

This sequence joins TRBV2 and TRBJ1-1; no clear D. Per germline, CDR1 SNHLY and CDR2 FYNNEI. The CDR3 is made up of 12 amino acids. V shed 4 bases and J shed 7 bases, with 10 bases lying between them. The DNA for the CDR3 is TGTGCCAGCAGTGCGGGAGAAATTGAAGCTTTCTTT. This sequence encodes CASSAGEIEAFF.

The genes are TRBV5-1 and TRBJ1-1; D is ambiguous. The CDR3 runs 16 residues. Trimming cost V 2 bases and J 4 bases, with 18 bases left between them. Germline loops: CDR1 SGHRS, CDR2 YFSETQ. CDR3 residues: CASSLPSTARSTEAFF. The CDR3 bases are TGCGCCAGCAGCTTACCATCGACGGCTCGGAGCACTGAAGCTTTCTTT.

The chain uses TRBV5-4 and TRBJ2-1; TRBD1 or TRBD2 may be the D gene (5 bases each). V gave up 6 bases and J gave up 3 bases, with 16 bases separating them. Germline CDR1 is SGHNT and CDR2 is YYREEE (reference sequence). CDR3 length: 15 amino acids. CDR3 in DNA: TGTGCCAGCAACTCACTCGGGACCATCTACAATGAGCAGTTCTTC. This codes for CASNSLGTIYNEQFF.

The chain employs TRBV6-6 and TRBJ1-3; no firm D call. The V gene's germline CDR1 is MNHNY and CDR2 SVGAGI (reference sequence). V lost 7 bases and J 4 bases, leaving 11 bases between the germline ends. The CDR3 spans 13 residues. The CDR3 reads CASNGEVGNTIYF. The CDR3 nucleotides are TGTGCCAGCAACGGTGAGGTCGGAAACACCATATATTTT.

The rearrangement joins TRBV7-9 to TRBJ2-5; tentatively, D is TRBD2 (5 bases). The germline V gene has CDR1 SEHNR and CDR2 FQNEAQ (reference sequence). V lost 1 base and J 4 bases, leaving 10 bases between the germline ends. The CDR3 is 14 amino acids. The CDR3 here is CASSLGSAGETQYF. The CDR3 bases are TGTGCCAGCAGCTTAGGATCTGCGGGAGAGACCCAGTACTTC. The whole variable domain, remainder taken from reference TRBV7-9 and TRBJ2-5, is DTGVSQNPRHKITKRGQNVTFRCDPISEHNRLYWYRQTLGQGPEFLTYFQNEAQLEKSRLLSDRFSAERPKGSFSTLEIQRTEQGDSAMYLCASSLGSAGETQYFGPGTRLLVL.

In its sample, this clone was seen once. CDR3 sequence: CASSPGQGEYYGYTF. Written as DNA, the CDR3 is TGTGCCAGCAGTCCGGGACAGGGGGAATACTATGGCTACACCTTC. The chain has TRBV28 and TRBJ1-2, with 11 bases that match TRBD1. Germline loops: CDR1 MDHEN, CDR2 SYDVKM. This CDR3 contains 15 residues. V lost 5 bases and J lost 3; bases outside the gene matches: 5.

The gene calls are TRBV7-2 and TRBJ1-2; D is undetermined. V was cut by 0 bases and J by 4 bases, with 15 bases left in between. Germline assignment: CDR1 SGHTA and CDR2 FQGNSA. This CDR3 is 16 amino acids long. CDR3: CASSLAGQLGTYGYTF. The CDR3, as DNA: TGTGCCAGCAGCTTAGCAGGTCAATTGGGAACCTATGGCTACACCTTC.

This clone was counted a few times. This sequence joins TRBV7-9 and TRBJ2-2; the match to TRBD1 covers 8 bases. This CDR3 has 14 amino acids. With V trimmed by 5 bases and J by 5 bases, 4 bases remained unmatched. Germline V CDR1 and CDR2: SEHNR, FQNEAQ (reference sequence). The CDR3 reads CASSERQGTGELFF. The CDR3 region has the DNA TGTGCCAGCAGCGAACGACAGGGGACCGGGGAGCTGTTTTTT. The variable domain in full, with the rest retrieved from reference TRBV7-9 and TRBJ2-2, is DTGVSQNPRHKITKRGQNVTFRCDPISEHNRLYWYRQTLGQGPEFLTYFQNEAQLEKSRLLSDRFSAERPKGSFSTLEIQRTEQGDSAMYLCASSERQGTGELFFGEGSRLTVL.

The chain uses TRBV29-1 and TRBJ1-1; 7 bases match TRBD1. After removal of 7 bases from V and 4 bases from J, the junction contained 15 bases not matched to a gene. The CDR3 spans 15 residues. From germline, CDR1 is SQVTM and CDR2 ANQGSEA. The chain's CDR3 is CSARLGNTGVTEAFF. The CDR3 coding sequence is TGCAGCGCTAGGTTAGGAAACACAGGGGTCACTGAAGCTTTCTTT.

A remark on this clone: Other DNA sequences within the sample encode an identical CDR3. The CDR3 DNA reads TGTGCCAGCAGTTCACAGGGGAACTATGGCTACACCTTC. Translated, it gives CASSSQGNYGYTF. The chain has TRBV5-6 and TRBJ1-2; 7 nucleotides agree with TRBD1. J gave up 2 bases and V 5 bases, and 3 bases lay outside the gene matches. CDR1 and CDR2 (germline): SGHDT, YYEEEE. This CDR3 has 13 amino acids.

The V and J genes are TRBV27 and TRBJ2-1; 7 positions match TRBD2. Germline lookup yields CDR1 MNHEY and CDR2 SMNVEV (reference sequence). The CDR3 sequence is 14 residues long. Trimming removed 5 bases from V and 8 bases from J; junction bases left unmatched: 9. DNA for the CDR3: TGTGCCAGCAGTCGACTAGCCAAAGGCTATGAGCAGTTCTTC. It is translated as CASSRLAKGYEQFF.

The J gene is TRBJ2-7, the V gene TRBV5-5; 7 positions match TRBD2. The germline V gene has CDR1 SGHKS and CDR2 YYEKEE (reference sequence). The CDR3 sequence is 16 residues long. With 0 bases clipped from V and 2 bases from J, the junction kept 8 bases outside the gene matches. The CDR3 is CASSLARGTGPYEQYF. The CDR3 DNA reads as TGTGCCAGCAGCTTGGCGCGGGGGACGGGCCCCTACGAGCAGTACTTC.

The chain recombines TRBV28 with TRBJ2-3; D could derive from TRBD1 or TRBD2 (5 bases each). Trimming removed 6 bases at V and 1 base at J, with 20 bases between. Germline V lookup: CDR1 MDHEN, CDR2 SYDVKM. This CDR3 region has 17 residues. The CDR3 DNA follows: TGTGCCAGCAGAAGCAGAAGGGGCCAGGGACGCACAGATACGCAGTATTTT. Protein product: CASRSRRGQGRTDTQYF. The variable domain in full, with the rest retrieved from reference TRBV28 and TRBJ2-3, is DVKVTQSSRYLVKRTGEKVFLECVQDMDHENMFWYRQDPGLGLRLIYFSYDVKMKEKGDIPEGYSVSREKKERFSLILESASTNQTSMYLCASRSRRGQGRTDTQYFGPGTRLTVL.

The chain couples TRBV19 to TRBJ2-2; 8 bases are a match to TRBD2. Germline CDR1 is LNHDA and CDR2 is SQIVND (reference sequence). J lost 7 bases, V lost 3 bases, and 7 bases had no gene match. The CDR3 extends over 15 amino acids. CDR3 coding DNA: TGTGCCAGTAGTATCCAACTAGCGGAGGGCGGGGAGCTGTTTTTT. As protein: CASSIQLAEGGELFF.

This clone occurred a few times. This specimen includes other DNA sequences encoding the same CDR3. The chain employs TRBV5-1 and TRBJ2-3; 9 nucleotides line up with TRBD1. J was trimmed by 3 bases and V by 4 bases; bases with no gene match: 3. CDR3 length: 14 residues. CDR1 is SGHRS and CDR2 is YFSETQ in the germline V gene. The CDR3 loop is CASSPGQGTDTQYF. CDR3 nucleotides: TGCGCCAGCAGCCCGGGACAGGGAACAGATACGCAGTATTTT.

The chain carries TRBV18 and TRBJ2-3; D gene ambiguous. The CDR3 is 14 amino acids. V lost 0 bases and J lost 5, with 9 bases in between. Germline CDR1 KGHSH, CDR2 LQKENI. The CDR3 nucleotides are TGTGCCAGCTCACCACCGGGGTCACAAGATACGCAGTATTTT. It codes for CASSPPGSQDTQYF.

The chain combines TRBV16 with TRBJ1-2, with D tentatively TRBD1 (6 bases). V lost 6 bases and J lost 6, with 17 bases in between. This CDR3 is 14 amino acids long. The germline CDR1 and CDR2 sequences are KGHSY and FQNENV. The CDR3 nucleotides read TGTGCCAGCAGACCCGGGACACCTTTTGATGGCTACACCTTC. Translation gives CASRPGTPFDGYTF.

This chain links TRBV5-1 with TRBJ2-1; TRBD2 agrees at 8 bases. The CDR3 runs to 15 residues. The V segment lost 4 bases and the J segment 3 bases; nucleotides outside the gene matches: 6. Germline V gene lookup returns CDR1 SGHRS and CDR2 YFSETQ. CDR3 DNA sequence: TGCGCCAGCAGCCCTATAGCGGGACGCTACAATGAGCAGTTCTTC. It translates to CASSPIAGRYNEQFF. The entire variable domain, with the rest obtained from reference TRBV5-1 and TRBJ2-1, is as follows: KAGVTQTPRYLIKTRGQQVTLSCSPISGHRSVSWYQQTPGQGLQFLFEYFSETQRNKGNFPGRFSGRQFSNSRSEMNVSTLELGDSALYLCASSPIAGRYNEQFFGPGTRLTVL.

The rearrangement uses TRBV4-1 and TRBJ2-1; D is ambiguous. The V gene's germline CDR1 is MGHRA and CDR2 YSYEKL. The CDR3 spans 15 residues. Trimming cost V 1 base and J 6 bases, with 13 bases left between them. CDR3 DNA: TGCGCCAGCAGCCAAGGCCGAGGTATGTTCAATGAGCAGTTCTTC. Encoded protein: CASSQGRGMFNEQFF.

In its sample, this clone was seen once. The chain has TRBV6-6 and TRBJ1-5; a possible D gene is TRBD1 (5 bases). Germline V gene sequence: CDR1 MNHNY, CDR2 SVGAGI (reference sequence). The CDR3 extends over 16 amino acids. V lost 7 bases, J lost 0 bases, and 16 bases lay in between. This chain's CDR3 is CASTSWGLSSNQPQHF. The CDR3 DNA follows: TGTGCCAGCACCTCCTGGGGGTTGAGTAGCAATCAGCCCCAGCATTTT.

This chain connects TRBV19 to TRBJ1-3; D may be TRBD1 (6 bases). Germline V gene sequence: CDR1 LNHDA, CDR2 SQIVND (reference sequence). V was cut by 5 bases and J by 2 bases, with 10 bases left in between. The CDR3 covers 14 residues. The DNA of the CDR3 is TGTGCCAGTAGTGCGGACAGACCTGGAAACACCATATATTTT. The encoded protein is CASSADRPGNTIYF.

The chain has TRBV6-9 and TRBJ2-7; D ambiguous. This CDR3 is 12 amino acids long. From germline, CDR1 is MNHGY and CDR2 SVAAGI. V gave up 6 bases and J gave up 3 bases, with 9 bases separating them. CDR3 DNA: TGTGCCAGCAGCAATATAAACTACGAGCAGTACTTC. It translates to CASSNINYEQYF.